This T cell receptor (beta chain) was captured by sequencing in a study of cytomegalovirus exposure and HLA in healthy donors. A word on this clone: No antigen is known for it.

It was healthy bone marrow donors who served as donors. It was with 60 Vbeta and 13 Jbeta primers that the PCR ran. Sequencing used immunoSEQ multiplex PCR; TCRdb keeps in-frame clones, though not all of them. This sample has approximately 81,000 clones, with 77% found just once. Overall study results and limits: Later analysis identified a missense DCLRE1C variant that was linked to TCR beta V- and J-gene trimming. The study labeled 164 TCR beta chains cytomegalovirus-associated. The productive fraction for most TCR beta V segments was about 87% or about 30% in an earlier analysis.

Losses at the gene ends were 0 bases for V and 2 bases for J; bases not matched to a gene: 10. Germline V gene data show CDR1 as SGDLS and CDR2 as YYNGEE. This CDR3 is 17 amino acids long. Sequencing was done on a sample of PBMCs. The chain joins TRBV9 to TRBJ2-7; 8 bases map to TRBD2. The sequence was obtained from a man in his fifties in good health and CMV-seropositive. CDR3 amino acids: CASSVGDGRAAPYEQYF. CDR3 DNA sequence: TGTGCCAGCAGCGTAGGGGACGGGAGGGCCGCCCCCTACGAGCAGTACTTC.